The clone carrying this T cell receptor beta chain was detected only a few times. The antigen remains unidentified. This specimen comes from a study of cytomegalovirus exposure and HLA in healthy donors. Study results and caveats: Follow-up analysis later connected one missense variant in DCLRE1C with trimming of TCR beta V- and J-genes.

Germline values: CDR1 MDHEN, CDR2 SYDVKM. The CDR3 length is 13 residues. Trimming took off 7 bases at V and 7 bases at J, with 16 bases between the two ends. PCR was performed using 60 Vbeta and 13 Jbeta primers. Sequencing was performed with immunoSEQ multiplex PCR; in TCRdb, only in-frame clones are kept and a portion is missing. The repertoire consists of about 65,000 clones, with just under 80% occurring once and the leading ten covering about 4.7%. The source of this sequence is a woman aged 25 to 39 in good health and CMV-seronegative. Sequencing was done on a sample of PBMCs. The chain recombines TRBV28 with TRBJ1-1, with a weak D call TRBD1 (5 bases). The CDR3: CASNLPGTLEAFF. The CDR3 DNA reads as TGTGCCAGCAACCTTCCAGGGACTCTTGAAGCTTTCTTT.